The 21 T cell receptor beta chains in this list originate from one sample, sequenced in a study of blood T cell repertoires in COVID-19. Assay: immunoSEQ multiplex PCR; the TCRdb copy retains only in-frame clones and omits some. The sample holds about 240,000 clones, around four fifths seen once. The sequenced sample was PBMCs or T cells enriched from blood (not recorded which). The receptors come from a woman aged 40 to 55 who had been exposed to COVID-19.

The chain couples TRBV28 to TRBJ1-3; perhaps TRBD1 as D (6 bases). The CDR3 consists of 14 residues. Trimming removed 6 bases at V and 6 bases at J, with 15 bases between. Germline V gene sequence: CDR1 MDHEN, CDR2 SYDVKM. In DNA form, the CDR3 reads TGTGCCAGCAGCTATACAAGGGACACAAACACCATATATTTT. Protein product: CASSYTRDTNTIYF. Together with reference TRBV28 and TRBJ1-3, the CDR3 gives the full variable domain: DVKVTQSSRYLVKRTGEKVFLECVQDMDHENMFWYRQDPGLGLRLIYFSYDVKMKEKGDIPEGYSVSREKKERFSLILESASTNQTSMYLCASSYTRDTNTIYFGEGSWLTVV.

The rearrangement joins TRBV6-5 to TRBJ2-4; 10 bases agree with TRBD1. Germline V lookup: CDR1 MNHEY, CDR2 SVGAGI. This CDR3 spans 16 amino acids. The J segment lost 6 bases and the V segment lost 4 bases, leaving 9 bases of the junction unmatched. The CDR3 DNA reads TGTGCCAGCAGTTTCGGACAGGGGGGACAGAGAAACATTCAGTACTTC. Translated: CASSFGQGGQRNIQYF.

The rearrangement uses TRBV7-9 and TRBJ1-3; a possible D gene is TRBD1 (5 bases). This CDR3 comprises 19 residues. Germline V gene lookup returns CDR1 SEHNR and CDR2 FQNEAQ (reference sequence). V shed 1 base and J shed 0 bases, with 19 bases lying between them. The CDR3 nucleotides read TGTGCCAGCAGCTTAGTCGCCAGGGCCATACTTAACTCTGGAAACACCATATATTTT. This codes for CASSLVARAILNSGNTIYF.

The genes are TRBV5-1 and TRBJ2-2; TRBD1 agrees at 7 bases. The CDR3 runs 17 residues. With V trimmed by 4 bases and J by 0 bases, 9 bases remained unmatched. CDR1 is SGHRS and CDR2 is YFSETQ in the germline V gene. DNA for the CDR3: TGCGCCAGCAGCGCCACGGGACAGACAGCGAACACCGGGGAGCTGTTTTTT. Translated: CASSATGQTANTGELFF.

The V gene is TRBV10-3, the J gene TRBJ2-7; 7 bases align to TRBD1. In germline, CDR1 is ENHRY, CDR2 SYGVKD. This CDR3 spans 13 amino acids. With 3 bases clipped from V and 4 bases from J, the junction kept 3 bases outside the gene matches. The CDR3 DNA follows: TGTGCCATCAGTGATGGACAGGAGTACGAGCAGTACTTC. Translating it yields CAISDGQEYEQYF.

The chain is built from TRBV6-4 and TRBJ1-6, with TRBD1 matching 10 bases. This CDR3 comprises 14 residues. The V and J ends lost 4 bases and 9 bases, in that order; junction bases with no gene match: 3. CDR1 and CDR2 (germline): MRHNA, SNTAGT. CDR3 sequence: CASSGTGGSSPLHF. Here the CDR3 DNA reads TGTGCCAGCAGTGGGACAGGGGGTAGTTCACCCCTCCACTTT.

The rearrangement joins TRBV3-1 (or the pseudogene TRBV3-2) to TRBJ2-5; TRBD2 aligns across 10 bases. J was trimmed by 5 bases and V by 1 base; bases with no gene match: 10. This CDR3 contains 17 residues. Germline assignment: CDR1 LGHDT and CDR2 YNNKEL (reference sequence). The CDR3, as DNA: TGTGCCAGCAGCCAAGTCCTAGCGGGGGAGCTTCAGGAGACCCAGTACTTC. This translates into CASSQVLAGELQETQYF.

This chain connects TRBV4-3 to TRBJ2-2; D possibly corresponds to TRBD1 (5 bases). V lost 1 base and J 3 bases, leaving 12 bases between the germline ends. Per germline, CDR1 LGHNA and CDR2 YSLEER. The CDR3 sequence is 16 residues long. The CDR3 DNA reads TGCGCCAGCAGCCAAGTTATCGGCAGGGACACCGGGGAGCTGTTTTTT. This encodes CASSQVIGRDTGELFF.

The sample holds one count of this clone. V is TRBV4-1 and J is TRBJ1-6; 8 bases fit TRBD1. This CDR3 is built from 15 residues. The junction had 5 bases not matched to a gene; V was cut back by 0 bases and J by 10 bases. Looked up from germline, CDR1 is MGHRA and CDR2 is YSYEKL. DNA of the CDR3: TGCGCCAGCAGCCAAGAAGACAGGGGAGGGTCACCCCTCCACTTT. This gives the protein CASSQEDRGGSPLHF.

The rearrangement uses TRBV30 and TRBJ1-1; D is perhaps TRBD1 (6 bases). V was pared by 5 bases and J by 9 bases, with 16 bases between. This CDR3 is 12 amino acids long. CDR1 is GTSNPN and CDR2 is SVGIG in the germline V gene (reference sequence). CDR3 bases: TGTGCCTGGGCTGGTCAGGGGCGTCAAGCTTTCTTT. This sequence encodes CAWAGQGRQAFF.

This chain connects TRBV7-2 to TRBJ2-7; 11 nucleotides align to TRBD2. Germline V gene data show CDR1 as SGHTA and CDR2 as FQGNSA. Trimming took 2 bases from V and 1 from J; bases not matched to a gene: 13. The CDR3 contains 19 residues. In DNA form, the CDR3 reads TGTGCCAGCAGCTTAAATTTGCTAGCGGGGGGCACGATTTCCTACGAGCAGTACTTC. It is translated as CASSLNLLAGGTISYEQYF.

The V gene is TRBV29-1, the J gene TRBJ2-7, with a weak D call TRBD1 (5 bases). The CDR3 is 13 amino acids. Germline loops: CDR1 SQVTM, CDR2 ANQGSEA. V lost 3 bases, J lost 3 bases, and 12 bases lay in between. CDR3 in amino acids: CSVEVTAHYEQYF. For the CDR3, the DNA is TGCAGCGTTGAGGTGACAGCCCACTACGAGCAGTACTTC.

The chain employs TRBV19 and TRBJ1-5; TRBD1 agrees at 7 bases. The CDR3 length is 17 residues. CDR1 is LNHDA and CDR2 is SQIVND in the germline V gene (reference sequence). Trimming cost V 1 base and J 3 bases; bases outside gene matches: 9. CDR3 protein: CASSIGQTGWANQPQHF. CDR3 bases: TGTGCCAGTAGTATAGGCCAGACAGGGTGGGCCAATCAGCCCCAGCATTTT.

This chain connects TRBV7-2 to TRBJ2-7; TRBD2 is a possible D gene (6 bases). Trimming removed 5 bases from V and 1 base from J, with 12 bases in between. The CDR3 is made up of 14 amino acids. CDR1 is SGHTA and CDR2 is FQGNSA in the germline V gene. This CDR3 reads CASSPGLGSYEQYF. The CDR3 bases are TGTGCCAGCAGCCCGGGACTGGGGTCCTACGAGCAGTACTTC.

This clone was seen once. This chain connects TRBV7-8 to TRBJ2-7, with TRBD1 matching 9 bases. Germline V gene lookup returns CDR1 SGHVS and CDR2 FQNEAQ. The CDR3 length is 16 residues. V gave up 1 base and J gave up 2 bases; unmatched junction bases: 6. The DNA of the CDR3 is TGTGCCAGCAGCTTAGGAGGACAGGGGCTTACCTACGAGCAGTACTTC. Protein product: CASSLGGQGLTYEQYF.

The rearrangement joins TRBV25-1 to TRBJ1-4; tentative D call: TRBD1 (5 bases). V was clipped by 3 bases and J by 8 bases, with 13 bases between them. CDR3 length equals 14 residues. CDR1 and CDR2 (germline): MGHDK, SYGVNS. In DNA form, the CDR3 reads TGTGCCAGCAGTGATGTCCAGGGCTGGGAAAAACTGTTTTTT. Encoded protein: CASSDVQGWEKLFF.

This sequence joins TRBV25-1 and TRBJ2-5, with 9 bases that match TRBD1. V gave up 3 bases and J gave up 2 bases; unmatched junction bases: 7. The CDR3 contains 16 residues. CDR1 is MGHDK and CDR2 is SYGVNS in the germline V gene. The CDR3 DNA sequence: TGTGCCAGCAGTGATCGGGGGACAGGGCGGCAAGAGACCCAGTACTTC. Its translation is CASSDRGTGRQETQYF.

The V gene is TRBV5-5, the J gene TRBJ1-2; maybe TRBD1 (5 bases). V was clipped by 2 bases and J by 5 bases, with 16 bases between them. The CDR3 is 15 amino acids. The V gene's germline CDR1 is SGHKS and CDR2 YYEKEE (reference sequence). The DNA of the CDR3 is TGTGCCAGCAGCTTAACGAAACCGAAGGGGTATGGCTACACCTTC. Its translation: CASSLTKPKGYGYTF.

This chain joins TRBV15 and TRBJ2-1, with TRBD2 as a possible D gene (6 bases). The CDR3 totals 15 residues. Trimming left V 0 bases short and J 4 bases short, with 10 bases between. Germline CDR1 is LNHNV and CDR2 is YYDKDF (reference sequence). The CDR3: CATSRDTGTYNEQFF. The CDR3 DNA reads TGTGCCACCAGCAGAGATACCGGGACTTACAATGAGCAGTTCTTC.

This clone was counted a few times. The chain uses TRBV7-8 and TRBJ2-1, with a possible D match to TRBD2 (6 bases). V lost 1 base and J 4 bases, leaving 29 bases between the germline ends. CDR1 is SGHVS, CDR2 FQNEAQ, per germline. The length of the CDR3 is 21 residues. For the CDR3, the DNA is TGTGCCAGCAGCTTAGAGTCTTTCATATATGTCGCGGGGACGGATTACAATGAGCAGTTCTTC. Translating it yields CASSLESFIYVAGTDYNEQFF.

The gene calls are TRBV3-1 (or the pseudogene TRBV3-2) and TRBJ2-5; D gene ambiguous. This CDR3 is built from 11 residues. Between the trimmed V and J ends, which lost 4 bases and 3 bases, there was a span of 3 bases. From germline, CDR1 is LGHDT and CDR2 YNNKEL (reference sequence). This chain's CDR3 is CASSLKETQYF. CDR3 sequence (DNA): TGTGCCAGCAGCCTTAAAGAGACCCAGTACTTC.